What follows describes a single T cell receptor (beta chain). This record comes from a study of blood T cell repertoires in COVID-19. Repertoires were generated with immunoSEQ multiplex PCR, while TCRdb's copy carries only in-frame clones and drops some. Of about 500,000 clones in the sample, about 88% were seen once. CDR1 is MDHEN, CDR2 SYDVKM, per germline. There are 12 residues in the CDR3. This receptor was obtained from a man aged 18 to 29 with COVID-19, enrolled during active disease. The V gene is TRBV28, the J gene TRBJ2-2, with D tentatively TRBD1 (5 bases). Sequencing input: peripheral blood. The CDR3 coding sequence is TGTGCTGCGCAGGGCTCGGCCGGGGAGCTGTTTTTT. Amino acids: CAAQGSAGELFF.